Sequencing of this T cell receptor beta chain was carried out in a study of breast tumors, draining lymph nodes, adjacent tissues. Broader study findings: Tumor TCR diversity was below lymph nodes but above nontumor tissue. That most tumor T cells come from lymph nodes remained unproven. Tumor and nontumor repertoires were significantly more similar in luminal-like than in basal-like breast cancer.

The CDR3 has 17 residues. The V gene end was trimmed by 6 bases and the J gene end by 2 bases; junction bases not matched to a gene: 16. The germline gives CDR1 MNHNY, CDR2 SVGAGI (reference sequence). About this clonotype itself: As yet, its antigen is unknown.

A single record per CDR3 protein comes from TCRdb applying MiXCR to the multiplex PCR reads. This table holds approximately 23,000 distinct CDR3 sequences, about 70% found once. The sequenced sample was tumor-adjacent breast tissue. The chain has TRBV6-6 and TRBJ2-7; 7 bases line up with TRBD2. This TCR derives from a female donor with breast cancer. Some clones in this sample may be carry-over from other donors' samples. The CDR3 DNA follows: TGTGCCAGCAGCCCGTTATTGTCGAGCGGGGTTACCTACGAGCAGTACTTC. Amino acid sequence: CASSPLLSSGVTYEQYF.